This T cell receptor beta chain was observed in a study of blood T cell repertoires in COVID-19. Overall study context: Acute and convalescent COVID-19 samples came from the United States, Italy and Spain. In each case, the material was cDNA or gDNA derived from T cells, B-cell-depleted T cells, or PBMCs.

With 8 bases removed from V and 4 bases from J, the gap between germline ends came to 15 bases. CDR1 and CDR2 (germline): MNHEY, SMNVEV (reference sequence). This CDR3 region has 14 residues. Authors' analysis steps: Estimation of nucleated cell counts relied on the amplification of reference gene primers. Libraries were prepared by immunoSEQ multiplex PCR; TCRdb keeps only in-frame clonotypes and omits some of them. D and trimming were read from the DNA, whereas the V and J calls and clone size are those reported in that table. The sample lists about 52,000 clones, 85% to 90% occurring once. This rearrangement joins TRBV27 to TRBJ1-5, with D possibly matching TRBD1 (5 bases). This TCR derives from a man in his 70s with acute or convalescent COVID-19. The sample consisted of peripheral blood. CDR3 in amino acids: CASQPRAWNQPQHF. As DNA, the CDR3 is TGTGCCAGCCAACCCAGGGCCTGGAATCAGCCCCAGCATTTT.